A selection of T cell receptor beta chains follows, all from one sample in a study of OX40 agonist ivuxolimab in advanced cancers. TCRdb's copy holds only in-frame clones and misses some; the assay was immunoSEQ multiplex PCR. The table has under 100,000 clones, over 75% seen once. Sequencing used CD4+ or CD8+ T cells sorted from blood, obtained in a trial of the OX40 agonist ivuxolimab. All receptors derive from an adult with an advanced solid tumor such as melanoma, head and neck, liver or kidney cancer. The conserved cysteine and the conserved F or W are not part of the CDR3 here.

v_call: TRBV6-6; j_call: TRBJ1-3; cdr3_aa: ASSYAGSSGNTIY
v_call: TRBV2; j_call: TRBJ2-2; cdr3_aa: ASSVTNSGELF
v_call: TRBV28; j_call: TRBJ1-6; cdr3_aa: ASSSTPTLH
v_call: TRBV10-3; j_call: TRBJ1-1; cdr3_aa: ATQGTTTEAF
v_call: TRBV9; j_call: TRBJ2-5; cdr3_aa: ASSQGYQETQY
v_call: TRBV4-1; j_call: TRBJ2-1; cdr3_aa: ASSQNRASGGRGEQF
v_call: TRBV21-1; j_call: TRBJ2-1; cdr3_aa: ASSLGPSSYNEQF
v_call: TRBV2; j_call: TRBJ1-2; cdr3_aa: ASSPGTAYGYT
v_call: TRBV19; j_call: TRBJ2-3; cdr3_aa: ASSPDLSTDTQY
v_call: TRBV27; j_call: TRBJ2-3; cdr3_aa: ASSYPGMVGTDTQY
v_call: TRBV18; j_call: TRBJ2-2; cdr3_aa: ASSPPRSTGELF
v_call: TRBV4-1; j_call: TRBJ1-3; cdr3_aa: ASSQAGTRSYGNTIY
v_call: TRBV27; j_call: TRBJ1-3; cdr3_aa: ASNRTGNLRLNTIY
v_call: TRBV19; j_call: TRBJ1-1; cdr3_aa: ASSEQARSEAF
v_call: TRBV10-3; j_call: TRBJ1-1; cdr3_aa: AISELGGKAF
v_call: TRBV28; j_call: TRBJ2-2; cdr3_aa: ASQSIQGAGTGELF
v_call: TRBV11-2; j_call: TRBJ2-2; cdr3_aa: ASSLIRINTGELF
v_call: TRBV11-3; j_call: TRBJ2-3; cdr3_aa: ASSRITSGDTDTQY
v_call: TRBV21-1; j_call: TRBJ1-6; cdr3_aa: ASSQVQGTGGTTQH
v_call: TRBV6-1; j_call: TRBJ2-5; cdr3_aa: ATGGRGQETQY
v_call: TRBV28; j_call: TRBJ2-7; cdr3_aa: ASSPGGQGTYEQY
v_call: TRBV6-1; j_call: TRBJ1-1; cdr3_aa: ASTMEAPTEAF
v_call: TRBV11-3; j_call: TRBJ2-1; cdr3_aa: ASSPRGGETYNEQF
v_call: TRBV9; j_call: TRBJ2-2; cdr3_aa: ASSVDGDSTGELF
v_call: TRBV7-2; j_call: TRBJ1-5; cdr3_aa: ASSPGGNQPQH
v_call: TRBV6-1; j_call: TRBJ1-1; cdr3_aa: ASSEPGFGMNTEAF
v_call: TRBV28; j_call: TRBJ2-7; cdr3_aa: ASSLLTTGTNEQY
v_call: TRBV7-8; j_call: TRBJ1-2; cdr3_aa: ASSSLRGGYGYT
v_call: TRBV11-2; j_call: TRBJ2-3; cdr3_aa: ASSLGATDTQY
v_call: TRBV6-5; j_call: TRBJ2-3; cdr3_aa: ASSRGTSRTDTQY
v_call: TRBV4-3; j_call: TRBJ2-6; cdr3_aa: ASSQERANVLT
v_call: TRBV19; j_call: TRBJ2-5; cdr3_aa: ASSIRETQY
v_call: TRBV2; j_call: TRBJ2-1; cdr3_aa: ASRRSESSYNEQF
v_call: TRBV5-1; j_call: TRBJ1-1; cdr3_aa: ASSSQGARTEAF
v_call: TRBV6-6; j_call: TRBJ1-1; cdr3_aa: ASSYAQGPNTEAF
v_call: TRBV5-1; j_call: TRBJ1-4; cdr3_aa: ASSLGVGNEKLF
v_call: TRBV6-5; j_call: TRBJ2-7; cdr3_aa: ASTLLDRVGEQY
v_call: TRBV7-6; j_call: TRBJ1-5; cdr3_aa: ASSLGPHQPQH
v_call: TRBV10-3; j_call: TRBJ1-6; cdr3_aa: AISESWKGFPPLH
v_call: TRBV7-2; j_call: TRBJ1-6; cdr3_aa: ASSLWTGNNSPLH
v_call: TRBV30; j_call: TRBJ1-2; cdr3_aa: ASDGTGYFGYT